Following are 28 T cell receptor beta chains from one sample sequenced in a study of tumor-infiltrating lymphocytes in oesophageal squamous cell carcinoma. Each CDR3 protein gets one entry after TCRdb re-called the PCR reads with MiXCR. The sample gives almost 20,000 distinct CDR3 sequences, 35% to 50% of which show up once; 13% is in the top ten. Sequencing input: normal esophageal tissue next to the tumor. These receptors came from a male donor with esophageal squamous cell carcinoma.

As to this clonotype: This CDR3 fails to terminate in the conserved phenylalanine or tryptophan, so it likely reflects a read error. The DNA is omitted, as the CDR3 cannot be located on it reliably, and the CDR3 follows TCRdb's listing. This CDR3 is CASSRGQLETQYFGA. The chain is built from TRBV7-6 and TRBJ2-5; the D call TRBD1 from the table was never checked on the DNA. The CDR3 is 15 amino acids long, termini counted. Looked up from germline, CDR1 is SGHVS and CDR2 is FNYEAQ.

This rearrangement joins TRBV7-2 to TRBJ2-3; 8 bases align to TRBD2. The V and J ends lost 1 base and 7 bases, in that order; junction bases with no gene match: 7. CDR1 and CDR2 (germline): SGHTA, FQGNSA. This CDR3 is built from 15 residues. The CDR3 sequence: CASSLGREGLNTQYF. In nucleotides, the CDR3 is TGTGCCAGCAGCTTAGGACGGGAGGGCCTAAATACGCAGTATTTT.

The V gene is TRBV10-2, the J gene TRBJ2-5, with 10 bases lining up with TRBD2. The J call may be faulty, since TRBJ2-7 better matches the DNA end. Looked up from germline, CDR1 is WSHSY and CDR2 is SAAADI. This CDR3 region has 14 residues. In nucleotides, the CDR3 is TGCGCCAGCGGACGACTAGCGGGCGCCTACGAGCAGTACTTC. Translating gives CASGRLAGAYEQYF.

The chain carries TRBV7-6 and TRBJ2-7, with 11 positions matching TRBD2. J gave up 7 bases and V 1 base, and 6 bases lay outside the gene matches. The CDR3 loop spans 15 amino acids. Per the germline V gene, CDR1 is SGHVS and CDR2 is FNYEAQ. This CDR3 is CASSLELAGAGEQYF. CDR3 nucleotides: TGTGCCAGCAGCTTAGAACTAGCGGGAGCGGGGGAGCAGTACTTC.

In its sample, this clonotype was seen many times. Its ends do not fully match the called genes, so a read error is possible. This rearrangement joins TRBV7-7 to TRBJ1-4; tentatively, D is TRBD1 (6 bases). The CDR3 spans 15 residues. The germline CDR1 and CDR2 sequences are SSHAT and FNYEAQ (reference sequence). The CDR3, as DNA: TGTGCTAGCAGCCCAGGGGTTGGAACTAATGAAAAACTGTTTTTT. Its translation: CASSPGVGTNEKLFF.

The chain couples TRBV7-6 to TRBJ1-1; D is ambiguous. Trimming took 0 bases from V and 1 from J, leaving 3 bases between them. The CDR3 sequence is 13 residues long. The germline CDR1 and CDR2 sequences are SGHVS and FNYEAQ. The CDR3 loop reads CASSLAPNTEAFF. The CDR3 region has the DNA TGTGCCAGCAGCTTAGCTCCGAACACTGAAGCTTTCTTT.

The CDR3 DNA follows: TGTGCCAGCAGCAAAGGGCAGCTACACTCATACGAGCAGTACTTC. Protein: CASSKGQLHSYEQYF. The genes are TRBV12-3 or TRBV12-4 and TRBJ2-1; no reliable D call. The J call may not be correct, given that the DNA end is closer to TRBJ2-7. The CDR3 sequence is 15 residues long.

This clonotype was observed a handful of times. The CDR3 protein is CASSLGSSGGHNEQFF. The DNA for the CDR3 is TGTGCCAGCAGCTTAGGATCTAGCGGGGGACACAATGAGCAGTTCTTC. The J gene is TRBJ2-7, the V gene TRBV7-3; 10 bases fit TRBD2. The J call is doubtful: the DNA matches TRBJ2-1 better. The CDR3 loop spans 16 amino acids. CDR1 SGHTA and CDR2 FQGTGA come from the germline V gene.

This clonotype was seen many times. V usage is TRBV7-3 and J usage is TRBJ1-2; D is unresolved. CDR3 length equals 13 residues. Germline V gene lookup returns CDR1 SGHTA and CDR2 FQGTGA. V gave up 5 bases and J gave up 2 bases, with 9 bases separating them. The CDR3 here is CASSPDGNYGYTF. The CDR3, as DNA: TGTGCCAGCAGCCCGGACGGGAACTATGGCTACACCTTC.

This clonotype was recorded at least ten times. The V call is TRBV27, the J call TRBJ2-3; 10 bases match TRBD2. The DNA matches TRBJ2-7 better at its end, which makes the J call doubtful. The length of the CDR3 is 14 residues. Per germline, CDR1 MNHEY and CDR2 SMNVEV (reference sequence). The CDR3 DNA sequence: TGTGCCAGCAGTTTATATACTAGCGGGAACGAGCAGTACTTC. Its translation is CASSLYTSGNEQYF.

The chain has TRBV11-3 and TRBJ2-3; D is perhaps TRBD2 (6 bases). The better agreement between TRBJ2-1 and the DNA end casts doubt on the J call. Per the germline V gene, CDR1 is SGHNT and CDR2 is YENEEA. This CDR3 has 13 amino acids. CDR3 bases: TGTGCCAGCAGCTCGGGGGTCTGGGATGAGCAGTTCTTC. This translates into CASSSGVWDEQFF.

This clonotype is medium-sized in the sample. V and J are TRBV7-2 and TRBJ2-3; D not certain. This CDR3 region has 13 residues. Germline V CDR1 and CDR2: SGHTA, FQGNSA. V lost 1 base and J 10 bases, leaving 12 bases between the germline ends. CDR3 amino acids: CASSLGMPVAQYF. CDR3 coding DNA: TGTGCCAGCAGCTTAGGGATGCCGGTTGCGCAGTATTTT.

A word on this clonotype: The junction does not match germline at one end; this may be a read error. The chain has TRBV7-4 and TRBJ2-1; TRBD2 is a possible D gene (6 bases). Germline values: CDR1 SGHVT, CDR2 SQSDAQ. The CDR3 length is 16 residues. Here the CDR3 reads CASSPGDVRPYDEQFF. The DNA for the CDR3 is TGTGCCAGCAGCCCGGGGGACGTCAGGCCCTACGATGAGCAGTTCTTC.

This clonotype was found a few times. The chain joins TRBV7-2 to TRBJ2-5; the D is unclear. The V end lost 0 bases, the J end lost 1 base, and 6 bases lay between the germline ends. Germline-derived CDR1 and CDR2 are SGHTA and FQGNSA. The CDR3 spans 14 residues. In DNA form, the CDR3 reads TGTGCCAGCAGCTTAGCCCGGGCCCAAGAGACCCAGTACTTC. Its translation is CASSLARAQETQYF.

The chain combines TRBV3-1 with TRBJ2-5; 13 bases are a match to TRBD2. Germline V gene sequence: CDR1 LGHDT, CDR2 YNNKEL (reference sequence). The CDR3 is 15 residues long. V was pared by 5 bases and J by 11 bases, with 11 bases of the junction left unmatched. In nucleotides, the CDR3 is TGTGCCAGCAGCTCAGGGACTAGCGGGATAGCTGAGCAGTACTTC. Amino acid sequence: CASSSGTSGIAEQYF.

This clonotype was counted many times. This chain uses TRBV25-1 with TRBJ2-3; D call uncertain. Germline CDR1 reads MGHDK; CDR2 reads SYGVNS. Trimming took off 11 bases at V and 1 base at J, with 10 bases between the two ends. CDR3 length: 12 residues. CDR3 amino acids: CAAGPGTDTQYF. The CDR3 DNA reads as TGTGCCGCTGGGCCAGGCACAGATACGCAGTATTTT.

This clonotype was detected only once. The V call is TRBV3-1, the J call TRBJ2-5; 8 nucleotides match TRBD2. Gene TRBJ2-7 matches the end of the DNA better, so the J call may be wrong. Germline-derived CDR1 and CDR2 are LGHDT and YNNKEL (reference sequence). CDR3 length: 15 residues. CDR3 in DNA: TGTGCCAGCAGCCAAGATCCCGCGGGACTAGACGAGCAGTACTTC. The encoded protein is CASSQDPAGLDEQYF.

As regards this clonotype: Because the CDR3 is missing its conserved closing phenylalanine or tryptophan, this is likely a read error. The DNA is left out, because the CDR3 cannot be placed on it with certainty; the CDR3 is given as TCRdb lists it. The gene calls are TRBV28 and TRBJ2-5; the table calls TRBD1, which could not be checked here. Counting both end residues, the CDR3 totals 17 amino acids. The germline CDR1 and CDR2 sequences are MDHEN and SYDVKM. The CDR3 spells CASTSGGRKDYGYTFGS.

CDR3 protein: CASSLGEIGNEQFF. CDR3 coding DNA: TGTGCCAGCAGCTTAGGCGAAATCGGCAATGAGCAGTTCTTC. The chain couples TRBV7-9 to TRBJ2-5; D gene uncertain. The J call may not be correct, given that the DNA end is closer to TRBJ2-1. The CDR3 runs to 14 residues. Per the germline V gene, CDR1 is SEHNR and CDR2 is FQNEAQ (reference sequence).

In this sample, this clonotype turned up many times. J is TRBJ2-1 and V is TRBV28, with 7 nucleotides matching TRBD2. This CDR3 is built from 14 residues. V shed 4 bases and J 3 bases; nucleotides not matched to a gene: 3. Germline-derived CDR1 and CDR2 are MDHEN and SYDVKM. CDR3 sequence: CASSSGTNYNEQFF. The CDR3 coding sequence is TGTGCCAGCAGTTCCGGGACTAACTACAATGAGCAGTTCTTC. Drawing the rest from reference TRBV28 and TRBJ2-1, the complete variable domain is DVKVTQSSRYLVKRTGEKVFLECVQDMDHENMFWYRQDPGLGLRLIYFSYDVKMKEKGDIPEGYSVSREKKERFSLILESASTNQTSMYLCASSSGTNYNEQFFGPGTRLTVL.

The rearrangement joins TRBV7-6 to TRBJ2-5; TRBD1 aligns across 9 bases. The assigned J gene may be wrong: the sequence end matches TRBJ2-7 better. The CDR3 spans 13 residues. Per germline, CDR1 SGHVS and CDR2 FNYEAQ. The CDR3 spells CASSRDRESEQYF. In DNA form, the CDR3 reads TGTGCCAGCAGCCGGGACAGGGAGTCCGAGCAGTACTTC.

By sample share, this clonotype is medium-sized. The V call is TRBV7-3, the J call TRBJ2-3; 7 bases align to TRBD1. The J call is uncertain, as TRBJ2-5 better fits the DNA end. CDR3 length equals 13 residues. CDR1 is SGHTA, CDR2 FQGTGA, per germline. This CDR3 reads CASSLQGSETQYF. CDR3 nucleotides: TGTGCCAGCAGTTTACAGGGGAGTGAGACCCAGTACTTC.

The genes are TRBV6-1 and TRBJ2-1; D uncertain. The CDR3 has 16 amino acids. Between the trimmed V and J ends, which lost 7 bases and 0 bases, there was a span of 16 bases. Germline values: CDR1 MNHNS, CDR2 SASEGT. This chain's CDR3 is CASTTHKLSSYNEQFF. DNA for the CDR3: TGTGCCAGCACCACACACAAGCTCAGCTCCTACAATGAGCAGTTCTTC.

A word on this clonotype: Since no conserved phenylalanine or tryptophan closes the CDR3, a read error is the likely cause. The DNA is omitted, as the CDR3 cannot be located on it reliably, and the CDR3 follows TCRdb's listing. The rearrangement links TRBV6-6 to TRBJ2-6; no DNA check was done on the table's D call, TRBD1. CDR1 and CDR2 from the germline V gene are MNHNY and SVGAGI (reference sequence). Counting both end residues, the CDR3 totals 19 amino acids. The CDR3 here is CASSYTAGTHSYNEQFFGP.

Concerning this clonotype: At one end, the junction sequence differs from germline, possibly due to a read error. The chain links TRBV7-6 to TRBJ2-7; 9 bases line up with TRBD2. TRBJ2-1 matches the DNA end more closely, so the J call is doubtful. This CDR3 region has 15 residues. Germline loops: CDR1 SGHVS, CDR2 FNYEAQ. For the CDR3, the DNA is TGTGCTAGCAGCCCCTCTAGCGGGAATAGGGGTGAGCAGTTCTTC. This encodes CASSPSSGNRGEQFF.

V gene TRBV7-9 combines with J gene TRBJ2-2, with unresolved D. The V and J ends lost 2 bases and 0 bases respectively, with 7 bases between them. The CDR3 totals 15 residues. Germline values: CDR1 SEHNR, CDR2 FQNEAQ (reference sequence). The CDR3 reads CASSLFIANTGELFF. CDR3 DNA sequence: TGTGCCAGCAGCTTATTCATAGCGAACACCGGGGAGCTGTTTTTT.

In this sample, this clonotype turned up many times. A clone one base away is much larger, so this may be a read error. This chain connects TRBV24-1 to TRBJ2-5; D is possibly TRBD1 (6 bases). The CDR3 spans 15 residues. Germline assignment: CDR1 KGHDR and CDR2 SFDVKD. Deletions cut 6 bases from V and 11 bases from J, with 24 bases between. CDR3 protein: CATSTGTGSYNEQYF. In nucleotides, the CDR3 is TGTGCCACCAGTACGGGAACAGGGTCCTACAATGAGCAGTACTTC.

This clonotype was counted ten times or more. The chain carries TRBV7-2 and TRBJ1-3; 9 bases agree with TRBD1. The junction had 7 bases not matched to a gene; V was cut back by 5 bases and J by 8 bases. CDR3 length: 14 amino acids. The V gene's germline CDR1 is SGHTA and CDR2 FQGNSA. The CDR3 DNA reads as TGTGCCAGCAGCCCGCGGGGACAGGGAGACACCATATATTTT. It encodes CASSPRGQGDTIYF.